Listed below are T cell receptor beta chains from one sample, sequenced in a study of blood T cell repertoires in COVID-19. Sequencing used immunoSEQ multiplex PCR; TCRdb keeps in-frame clones, though not all of them. The repertoire holds around 180,000 clones, with 80% to 85% as singletons. The sample was peripheral blood. Source of these receptors: a woman aged 25 to 39 with acute or convalescent COVID-19. Each CDR3 is given with its conserved first and last residue. The D gene is left open where the match is weak. Clone size is given for some rows only: seen once, a few or many times, or a class if the clone is expanded.

v_call: TRBV6-2/TRBV6-3
d_call: TRBD2
clone_size: .
j_call: TRBJ2-1
cdr3_aa: CASSKGLADYNEQFF
cdr3_nt: TGTGCCAGCAGTAAGGGACTAGCGGATTACAATGAGCAGTTCTTC

v_call: TRBV11-2
d_call: .
clone_size: .
j_call: TRBJ1-1
cdr3_aa: CASSLAAGDTEAFF
cdr3_nt: TGTGCCAGCAGCTTAGCGGCAGGGGACACTGAAGCTTTCTTT

v_call: TRBV7-3
d_call: .
clone_size: .
j_call: TRBJ1-1
cdr3_aa: CASSFEDYTEAFF
cdr3_nt: TGTGCCAGCAGCTTCGAGGACTACACTGAAGCTTTCTTT

v_call: TRBV6-5
d_call: .
clone_size: .
j_call: TRBJ2-1
cdr3_aa: CASSYSFGDYNEQFF
cdr3_nt: TGTGCCAGCAGTTACTCTTTCGGAGACTACAATGAGCAGTTCTTC

v_call: TRBV28
d_call: .
clone_size: few
j_call: TRBJ1-5
cdr3_aa: CASSLSSQPQHF
cdr3_nt: TGTGCCAGCAGTTTATCCTCCCAGCCCCAGCATTTT

v_call: TRBV5-6
d_call: .
clone_size: .
j_call: TRBJ2-7
cdr3_aa: CASSFAVRGEEQYF
cdr3_nt: TGTGCCAGCAGCTTTGCGGTACGGGGAGAGGAGCAGTACTTC

v_call: TRBV11-2
d_call: .
clone_size: .
j_call: TRBJ2-3
cdr3_aa: CASSPNTDTQYF
cdr3_nt: TGTGCCAGCAGCCCCAACACAGATACGCAGTATTTT

v_call: TRBV12-5
d_call: .
clone_size: few
j_call: TRBJ2-1
cdr3_aa: CASALRELYNEQFF
cdr3_nt: TGTGCTAGTGCCTTACGGGAACTCTACAATGAGCAGTTCTTC

v_call: TRBV19
d_call: TRBD1
clone_size: .
j_call: TRBJ2-2
cdr3_aa: CASSQRPQGALGELFF
cdr3_nt: TGTGCCAGTAGTCAACGGCCGCAGGGGGCGCTGGGGGAGCTGTTTTTT

v_call: TRBV6-2/TRBV6-3
d_call: TRBD1
clone_size: once
j_call: TRBJ2-4
cdr3_aa: CASSRQGGGKNIQYF
cdr3_nt: TGTGCCAGCAGTAGACAGGGGGGGGGCAAAAACATTCAGTACTTC

v_call: TRBV5-1
d_call: TRBD2
clone_size: .
j_call: TRBJ2-4
cdr3_aa: CASSLDGAGDNIQYF
cdr3_nt: TGCGCCAGCAGCTTGGACGGAGCGGGAGACAACATTCAGTACTTC

v_call: TRBV4-3
d_call: .
clone_size: .
j_call: TRBJ2-1
cdr3_aa: CASSPKTLAGSYNEQFF
cdr3_nt: TGCGCCAGCAGCCCTAAGACCCTCGCGGGGTCCTACAATGAGCAGTTCTTC

v_call: TRBV6-2/TRBV6-3
d_call: TRBD1
clone_size: once
j_call: TRBJ2-2
cdr3_aa: CASSYFTGGLNTGELFF
cdr3_nt: TGTGCCAGCAGTTACTTTACAGGGGGACTTAACACCGGGGAGCTGTTTTTT

v_call: TRBV11-3
d_call: TRBD2
clone_size: .
j_call: TRBJ2-1
cdr3_aa: CASSGPGLAGHGEQFF
cdr3_nt: TGTGCCAGCAGCGGCCCGGGACTAGCGGGTCACGGTGAGCAGTTCTTC

v_call: TRBV5-6
d_call: .
clone_size: .
j_call: TRBJ2-4
cdr3_aa: CASSKNAGGAKNIQYF
cdr3_nt: TGTGCCAGCAGCAAAAACGCCGGGGGTGCCAAAAACATTCAGTACTTC

v_call: TRBV3-1/TRBV3-2
d_call: .
clone_size: .
j_call: TRBJ1-1
cdr3_aa: CASSQDGTVLNTEAFF
cdr3_nt: TGTGCCAGCAGCCAAGATGGTACAGTCTTGAACACTGAAGCTTTCTTT

v_call: TRBV4-2
d_call: .
clone_size: .
j_call: TRBJ2-3
cdr3_aa: CASRVAGAPTDTQYF
cdr3_nt: TGTGCCAGCAGAGTGGCGGGGGCGCCGACAGATACGCAGTATTTT

v_call: TRBV7-8
d_call: .
clone_size: .
j_call: TRBJ2-4
cdr3_aa: CASSLTVAKNIQYF
cdr3_nt: TGTGCCAGCAGCTTGACTGTAGCCAAAAACATTCAGTACTTC

v_call: TRBV28
d_call: TRBD1
clone_size: .
j_call: TRBJ1-2
cdr3_aa: CASSQGQYGYTF
cdr3_nt: TGTGCCAGCAGCCAGGGACAGTATGGCTACACCTTC

v_call: TRBV30
d_call: .
clone_size: .
j_call: TRBJ1-1
cdr3_aa: CAWSQGLNTEAFF
cdr3_nt: TGTGCCTGGAGTCAGGGATTGAACACTGAAGCTTTCTTT

v_call: TRBV5-1
d_call: .
clone_size: .
j_call: TRBJ1-5
cdr3_aa: CASRAGTYSNQPQHF
cdr3_nt: TGCGCCAGCAGGGCAGGCACCTATAGCAATCAGCCCCAGCATTTT

v_call: TRBV7-9
d_call: TRBD1
clone_size: .
j_call: TRBJ1-4
cdr3_aa: CASSSRAGGAEDEKLFF
cdr3_nt: TGTGCCAGCAGCTCCCGGGCAGGGGGCGCGGAAGATGAAAAACTGTTTTTT

v_call: TRBV28
d_call: TRBD2
clone_size: .
j_call: TRBJ2-3
cdr3_aa: CASSLWAKLAGTDTQYF
cdr3_nt: TGTGCCAGCAGTTTATGGGCCAAACTAGCGGGGACAGATACGCAGTATTTT

v_call: TRBV3-1/TRBV3-2
d_call: TRBD1
clone_size: .
j_call: TRBJ1-2
cdr3_aa: CASSQGRDRGGSGYTF
cdr3_nt: TGTGCCAGCAGCCAAGGGCGGGACAGGGGAGGGAGTGGCTACACCTTC

v_call: TRBV27
d_call: .
clone_size: .
j_call: TRBJ1-1
cdr3_aa: CASSLLQGHRAFF
cdr3_nt: TGTGCCAGCAGCCTCCTACAGGGACACAGGGCTTTCTTT

v_call: TRBV5-4
d_call: TRBD1
clone_size: .
j_call: TRBJ2-7
cdr3_aa: CASSSSGTARYEQYF
cdr3_nt: TGTGCCAGCAGCTCGTCCGGGACAGCCCGCTACGAGCAGTACTTC

v_call: TRBV5-1
d_call: TRBD1
clone_size: .
j_call: TRBJ1-1
cdr3_aa: CASSLDREAAFF
cdr3_nt: TGCGCCAGCAGCTTAGACAGGGAAGCAGCTTTCTTT

v_call: TRBV29-1
d_call: TRBD1
clone_size: .
j_call: TRBJ2-7
cdr3_aa: CSVADRRGQHSYEQYF
cdr3_nt: TGCAGCGTCGCCGACCGTAGGGGGCAGCACTCCTACGAGCAGTACTTC

v_call: TRBV5-5
d_call: TRBD1
clone_size: .
j_call: TRBJ2-7
cdr3_aa: CASSLGYGTGVNEQYF
cdr3_nt: TGTGCCAGCAGCTTGGGCTATGGGACAGGGGTCAACGAGCAGTACTTC

v_call: TRBV7-9
d_call: .
clone_size: .
j_call: TRBJ2-3
cdr3_aa: CASSPLAGTDTQYF
cdr3_nt: TGTGCCAGCAGCCCGTTAGCGGGCACAGATACGCAGTATTTT

v_call: TRBV10-3
d_call: TRBD1
clone_size: .
j_call: TRBJ2-3
cdr3_aa: CAIRLDRGSTDTQYF
cdr3_nt: TGTGCCATCAGATTGGACAGGGGGAGCACAGATACGCAGTATTTT

v_call: TRBV30
d_call: TRBD1
clone_size: .
j_call: TRBJ1-5
cdr3_aa: CAWSVGGQVGSQPQHF
cdr3_nt: TGTGCCTGGAGTGTAGGTGGACAGGTTGGGAGTCAGCCCCAGCATTTT

v_call: TRBV6-6
d_call: .
clone_size: .
j_call: TRBJ1-3
cdr3_aa: CASSTTGTSGNTIYF
cdr3_nt: TGTGCCAGCAGTACCACAGGGACCTCTGGAAACACCATATATTTT

v_call: TRBV3-1/TRBV3-2
d_call: TRBD1
clone_size: .
j_call: TRBJ2-7
cdr3_aa: CASSQGSLTGFYEQYF
cdr3_nt: TGTGCCAGCAGCCAAGGGTCCCTGACAGGGTTCTACGAGCAGTACTTC

v_call: TRBV11-2
d_call: TRBD1
clone_size: .
j_call: TRBJ2-5
cdr3_aa: CASSSGQGAQETQYF
cdr3_nt: TGTGCCAGCAGCTCCGGACAGGGGGCACAAGAGACCCAGTACTTC

v_call: TRBV19
d_call: TRBD1
clone_size: .
j_call: TRBJ2-3
cdr3_aa: CASKQGARRDTQYF
cdr3_nt: TGTGCCAGCAAACAGGGGGCGCGAAGAGATACGCAGTATTTT

v_call: TRBV3-1/TRBV3-2
d_call: TRBD1
clone_size: .
j_call: TRBJ2-6
cdr3_aa: CASSYRDRDSGANVLTF
cdr3_nt: TGTGCCAGCAGCTACCGGGACAGGGACTCTGGGGCCAACGTCCTGACTTTC

v_call: TRBV7-9
d_call: .
clone_size: once
j_call: TRBJ2-5
cdr3_aa: CASSLRAGLQETQYF
cdr3_nt: TGTGCCAGCAGCTTGAGAGCGGGCCTCCAAGAGACCCAGTACTTC

v_call: TRBV10-2
d_call: .
clone_size: .
j_call: TRBJ2-3
cdr3_aa: CASSEVIADTQYF
cdr3_nt: TGCGCCAGCAGTGAGGTAATAGCGGATACGCAGTATTTT

v_call: TRBV5-1
d_call: .
clone_size: .
j_call: TRBJ1-4
cdr3_aa: CASRSNSGSKEGKLFF
cdr3_nt: TGCGCCAGCAGATCAAACTCGGGGTCCAAGGAGGGAAAACTGTTTTTT

v_call: TRBV7-9
d_call: TRBD2
clone_size: .
j_call: TRBJ2-3
cdr3_aa: CASSSSGSGTDTQYF
cdr3_nt: TGTGCCAGCAGTTCAAGCGGGAGTGGCACAGATACGCAGTATTTT

v_call: TRBV28
d_call: .
clone_size: .
j_call: TRBJ2-5
cdr3_aa: CATLSQGQETQYF
cdr3_nt: TGTGCCACCCTATCACAGGGCCAAGAGACCCAGTACTTC

v_call: TRBV19
d_call: TRBD1
clone_size: .
j_call: TRBJ1-5
cdr3_aa: CASSIRGPTQPQHF
cdr3_nt: TGTGCCAGTAGTATCAGGGGGCCGACCCAGCCCCAGCATTTT

v_call: TRBV6-6
d_call: .
clone_size: once
j_call: TRBJ2-1
cdr3_aa: CASSYSGGGGNEQFF
cdr3_nt: TGTGCCAGCAGTTACTCCGGGGGAGGGGGAAATGAGCAGTTCTTC

v_call: TRBV11-1
d_call: TRBD2
clone_size: .
j_call: TRBJ2-7
cdr3_aa: CASSFGREQYF
cdr3_nt: TGTGCCAGCAGCTTCGGGAGGGAGCAGTACTTC

v_call: TRBV25-1
d_call: .
clone_size: .
j_call: TRBJ2-7
cdr3_aa: CASSEWQGYEQYF
cdr3_nt: TGTGCCAGCAGTGAATGGCAGGGGTACGAGCAGTACTTC

v_call: TRBV11-1
d_call: .
clone_size: many
j_call: TRBJ1-3
cdr3_aa: CASSLRGTGNTIYF
cdr3_nt: TGTGCCAGCAGCTTGCGGGGAACGGGAAACACCATATATTTT

v_call: TRBV6-2/TRBV6-3
d_call: TRBD1
clone_size: .
j_call: TRBJ1-1
cdr3_aa: CASSYSKDRGLMNTEAFF
cdr3_nt: TGTGCCAGCAGTTACTCGAAGGACAGGGGTCTTATGAACACTGAAGCTTTCTTT